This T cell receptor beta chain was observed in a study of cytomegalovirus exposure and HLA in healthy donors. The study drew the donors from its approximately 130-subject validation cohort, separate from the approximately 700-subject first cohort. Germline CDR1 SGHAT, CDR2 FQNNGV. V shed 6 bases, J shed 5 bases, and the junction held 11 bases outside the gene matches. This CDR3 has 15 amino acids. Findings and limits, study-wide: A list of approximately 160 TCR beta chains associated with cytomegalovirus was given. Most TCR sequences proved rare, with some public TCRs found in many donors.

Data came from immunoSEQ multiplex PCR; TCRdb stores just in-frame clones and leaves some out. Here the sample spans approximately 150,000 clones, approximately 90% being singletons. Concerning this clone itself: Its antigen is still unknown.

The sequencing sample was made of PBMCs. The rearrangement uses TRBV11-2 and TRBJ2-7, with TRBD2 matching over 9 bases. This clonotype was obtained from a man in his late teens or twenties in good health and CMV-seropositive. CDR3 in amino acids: CASRPLSGSNDEQYF. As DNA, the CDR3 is TGTGCCAGCAGACCACTTAGCGGGAGTAACGACGAGCAGTACTTC.